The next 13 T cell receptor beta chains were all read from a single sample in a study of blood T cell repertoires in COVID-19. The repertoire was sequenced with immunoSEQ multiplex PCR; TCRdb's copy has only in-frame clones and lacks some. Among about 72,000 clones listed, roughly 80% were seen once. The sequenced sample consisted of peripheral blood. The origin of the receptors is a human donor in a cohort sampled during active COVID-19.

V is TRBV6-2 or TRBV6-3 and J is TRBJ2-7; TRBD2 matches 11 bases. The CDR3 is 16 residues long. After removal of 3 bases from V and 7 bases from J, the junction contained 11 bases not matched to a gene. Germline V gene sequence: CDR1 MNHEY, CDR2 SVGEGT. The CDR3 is CASSYAASGGRGEQYF. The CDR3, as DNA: TGTGCCAGCAGTTATGCGGCTAGCGGGGGGCGAGGAGAGCAGTACTTC.

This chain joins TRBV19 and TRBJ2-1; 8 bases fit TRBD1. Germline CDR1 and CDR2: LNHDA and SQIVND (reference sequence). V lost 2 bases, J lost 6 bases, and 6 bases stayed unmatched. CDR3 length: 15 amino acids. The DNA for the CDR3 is TGTGCCAGTAGTATAACAGGGGGTTATAGCAATGAGCAGTTCTTC. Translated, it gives CASSITGGYSNEQFF.

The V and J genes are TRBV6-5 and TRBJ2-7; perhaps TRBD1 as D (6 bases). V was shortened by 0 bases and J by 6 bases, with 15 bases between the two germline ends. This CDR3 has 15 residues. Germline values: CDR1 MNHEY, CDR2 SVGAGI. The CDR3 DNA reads TGTGCCAGCAGTTACTCCAAGACAGGAATAGCCGAGCAGTACTTC. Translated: CASSYSKTGIAEQYF.

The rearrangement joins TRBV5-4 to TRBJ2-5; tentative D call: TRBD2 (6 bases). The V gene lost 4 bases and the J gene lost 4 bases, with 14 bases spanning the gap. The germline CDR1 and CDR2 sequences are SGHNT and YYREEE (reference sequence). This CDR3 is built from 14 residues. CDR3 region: CASSPLASGETQYF. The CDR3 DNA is TGTGCCAGCAGCCCCCTAGCGTCAGGAGAGACCCAGTACTTC.

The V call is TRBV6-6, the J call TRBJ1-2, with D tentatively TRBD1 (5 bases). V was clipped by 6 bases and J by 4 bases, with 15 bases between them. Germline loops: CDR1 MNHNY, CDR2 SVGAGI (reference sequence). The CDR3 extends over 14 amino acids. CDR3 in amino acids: CASSAQRGLYGYTF. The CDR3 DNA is TGTGCCAGCAGCGCCCAAAGGGGCCTCTATGGCTACACCTTC.

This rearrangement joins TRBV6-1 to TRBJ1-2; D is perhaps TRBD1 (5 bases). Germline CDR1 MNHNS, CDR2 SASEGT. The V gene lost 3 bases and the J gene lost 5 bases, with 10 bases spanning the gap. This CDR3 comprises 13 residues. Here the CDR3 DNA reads TGTGCCAGCAGTGAGGGGGGAAGATATGGCTACACCTTC. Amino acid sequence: CASSEGGRYGYTF.

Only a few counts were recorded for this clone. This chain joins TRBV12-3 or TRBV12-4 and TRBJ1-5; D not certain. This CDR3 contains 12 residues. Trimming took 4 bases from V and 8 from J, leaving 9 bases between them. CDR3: CASSWEGKPQHF. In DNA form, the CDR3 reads TGTGCCAGCAGTTGGGAGGGAAAGCCCCAGCATTTT.

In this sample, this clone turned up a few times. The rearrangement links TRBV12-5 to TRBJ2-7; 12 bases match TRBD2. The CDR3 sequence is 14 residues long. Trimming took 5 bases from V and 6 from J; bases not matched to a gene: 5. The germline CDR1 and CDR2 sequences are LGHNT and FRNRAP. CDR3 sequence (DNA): TGTGCTAGTGGTCTAGCGGGGGGGCAAATCGAGCAGTACTTC. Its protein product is CASGLAGGQIEQYF.

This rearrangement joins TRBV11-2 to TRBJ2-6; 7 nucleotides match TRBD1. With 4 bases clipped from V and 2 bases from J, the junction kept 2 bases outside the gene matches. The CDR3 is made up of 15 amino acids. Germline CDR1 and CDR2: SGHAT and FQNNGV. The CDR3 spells CASSSGGTGANVLTF. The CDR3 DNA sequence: TGTGCCAGCAGCTCAGGGGGTACTGGGGCCAACGTCCTGACTTTC.

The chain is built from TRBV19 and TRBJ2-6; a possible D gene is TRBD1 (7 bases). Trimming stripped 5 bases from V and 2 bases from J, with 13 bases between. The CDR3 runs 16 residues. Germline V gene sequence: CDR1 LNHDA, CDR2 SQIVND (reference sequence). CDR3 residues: CASSRQGGTGANVLTF. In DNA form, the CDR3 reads TGTGCCAGTAGTCGACAGGGAGGCACTGGGGCCAACGTCCTGACTTTC.

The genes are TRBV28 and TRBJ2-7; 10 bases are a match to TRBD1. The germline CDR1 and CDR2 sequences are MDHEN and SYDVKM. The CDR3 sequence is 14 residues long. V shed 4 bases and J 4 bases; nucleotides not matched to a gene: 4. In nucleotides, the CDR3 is TGTGCCAGCAGTTCACCGGGACAGGGGTACGAGCAGTACTTC. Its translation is CASSSPGQGYEQYF.

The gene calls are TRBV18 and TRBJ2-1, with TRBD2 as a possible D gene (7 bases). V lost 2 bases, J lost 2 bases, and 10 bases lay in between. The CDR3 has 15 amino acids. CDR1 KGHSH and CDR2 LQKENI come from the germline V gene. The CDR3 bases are TGTGCCAGCTCACCAGGGGGGGCCGCCTACAATGAGCAGTTCTTC. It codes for CASSPGGAAYNEQFF.

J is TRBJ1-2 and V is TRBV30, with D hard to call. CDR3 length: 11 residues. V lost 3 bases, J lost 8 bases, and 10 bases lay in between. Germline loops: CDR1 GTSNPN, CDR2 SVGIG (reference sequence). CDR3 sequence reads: CAWSLRRGYTF. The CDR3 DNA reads TGTGCCTGGAGCCTACGGAGAGGCTACACCTTC.